This TCR beta chain was obtained from a study of OX40 agonist ivuxolimab in advanced cancers. Study as a whole: Each dose-escalation patient presented with hepatocellular carcinoma, melanoma, renal cell or head and neck cancer. A partial response was reached by three patients: one with hepatocellular carcinoma and two with cutaneous melanoma.

TCRdb's copy holds only in-frame clones and misses some; the assay was immunoSEQ multiplex PCR. The table includes tens of thousands of clones, roughly nine tenths detected once. The germline V and J ends were trimmed by 4 bases and 0 bases, with 3 bases remaining between them. CDR1 is SQVTM and CDR2 is ANQGSEA in the germline V gene. The CDR3 spans 11 residues. This clone was recorded once. Other DNA sequences in this sample translate to the same CDR3. The sequencing here drew on CD4+ or CD8+ T cells sorted from blood, taken in a trial of the OX40 agonist ivuxolimab. V and J are TRBV29-1 and TRBJ1-1, with D unresolved. The origin of this receptor is an adult with an advanced solid tumor such as melanoma, head and neck, liver or kidney cancer. The CDR3 bases are TGCAGCGTTGGTTTGAACACTGAAGCTTTCTTT. Its translation: CSVGLNTEAFF.